The clone carrying this TCR beta chain was seen a single time. Clones were read by immunoSEQ multiplex PCR, and TCRdb kept only the in-frame ones, dropping some. The sample yields 50,000 or so clones, 84% seen once. This sample stems from a study of PD-L1 blockade in urothelial cancer. Whole-study context: Beginning in about 2014, patients received atezolizumab, given as 1,200 mg intravenously every 3 weeks. Prior chemotherapy ranged from 0 to 3 regimens per patient. Blood was subjected to analysis at 3 weeks (second dose) and 6 weeks following treatment start.

Time point given: pretreatment peripheral blood. Patients presented with locally advanced or metastatic urothelial carcinoma. Germline CDR1 is MNHNY and CDR2 is SVGAGI (reference sequence). The CDR3 is 16 amino acids. The V gene lost 7 bases and the J gene lost 3 bases, with 19 bases spanning the gap. This clonotype was sampled from a man aged 50-59 years with urothelial cancer. The sample was PBMCs, taken around atezolizumab (anti-PD-L1) treatment. The chain has TRBV6-6 and TRBJ2-1, with D perhaps matching TRBD2 (6 bases). CDR3 sequence reads: CASKTDGGSGYNEQFF. The CDR3 DNA reads as TGTGCCAGCAAAACCGATGGGGGGAGCGGCTACAATGAGCAGTTCTTC.